The 10 T cell receptor beta chains below were found in one sample sequenced in a study of PD-1 blockade in classical Hodgkin lymphoma. Every patient relapsed after autologous stem cell transplantation, and brentuximab vedotin exposure varied. Data came from immunoSEQ multiplex PCR; TCRdb stores just in-frame clones and leaves some out. The table has 43,000 or so clones, 88% seen once; the top ten hold approximately 9.1%. The sample in question was peripheral blood mononuclear cells (PBMCs), obtained at baseline. Every receptor here comes from a human donor with classical Hodgkin lymphoma.

The chain uses TRBV7-9 and TRBJ2-4; tentatively, D is TRBD1 (6 bases). The germline gives CDR1 SEHNR, CDR2 FQNEAQ (reference sequence). V gave up 2 bases and J gave up 4 bases, with 9 bases separating them. The CDR3 totals 14 residues. The CDR3 DNA is TGTGCCAGCAGCTTACAGGACAGAAAAAACATTCAGTACTTC. Its protein is CASSLQDRKNIQYF. Filled out from reference TRBV7-9 and TRBJ2-4, the complete variable domain reads DTGVSQNPRHKITKRGQNVTFRCDPISEHNRLYWYRQTLGQGPEFLTYFQNEAQLEKSRLLSDRFSAERPKGSFSTLEIQRTEQGDSAMYLCASSLQDRKNIQYFGAGTRLSVL.

The chain carries TRBV27 and TRBJ2-5; maybe TRBD2 (6 bases). V lost 4 bases and J lost 2, with 17 bases in between. Germline loops: CDR1 MNHEY, CDR2 SMNVEV (reference sequence). The CDR3 contains 16 residues. CDR3: CASSYEPLGGQETQYF. CDR3 DNA sequence: TGTGCCAGCAGTTACGAGCCTCTGGGGGGACAAGAGACCCAGTACTTC.

The chain has TRBV25-1 and TRBJ2-5; possible D gene TRBD1, 5 bases. Germline V lookup: CDR1 MGHDK, CDR2 SYGVNS. V lost 5 bases to trimming and J lost 5 bases, with 6 bases between them. CDR3 length: 11 amino acids. The CDR3 sequence is CASSPGETQYF. The DNA of the CDR3 is TGTGCCAGCAGTCCAGGGGAGACCCAGTACTTC.

This sequence joins TRBV19 and TRBJ2-2; D perhaps matches TRBD1 (5 bases). The germline V and J ends were trimmed by 5 bases and 0 bases, with 13 bases remaining between them. The CDR3 loop spans 16 amino acids. The germline V gene encodes CDR1 LNHDA and CDR2 SQIVND (reference sequence). The CDR3 region has the DNA TGTGCCAGTAGTTACCACAGGTTACCGAACACCGGGGAGCTGTTTTTT. It codes for CASSYHRLPNTGELFF. The variable domain in full, completed from reference TRBV19 and TRBJ2-2, reads DGGITQSPKYLFRKEGQNVTLSCEQNLNHDAMYWYRQDPGQGLRLIYYSQIVNDFQKGDIAEGYSVSREKKESFPLTVTSAQKNPTAFYLCASSYHRLPNTGELFFGEGSRLTVL.

The V gene is TRBV13, the J gene TRBJ2-1; D may be TRBD2 (7 bases). From germline, CDR1 is PRHDT and CDR2 FYEKMQ (reference sequence). There are 15 residues in the CDR3. Trimming took off 5 bases at V and 4 bases at J, with 15 bases between the two ends. The CDR3 DNA is TGTGCCAGCAGCCCAACCGGGGGGCCTTACAATGAGCAGTTCTTC. Amino acids: CASSPTGGPYNEQFF.

The rearrangement joins TRBV4-1 to TRBJ1-1, with D perhaps TRBD1 (5 bases). From germline, CDR1 is MGHRA and CDR2 YSYEKL. Between the trimmed V and J ends, which lost 4 bases and 2 bases, there was a span of 8 bases. The CDR3 length is 13 residues. Here the CDR3 reads CASSRDYNTEAFF. The CDR3, as DNA: TGCGCCAGCAGCCGGGACTATAACACTGAAGCTTTCTTT.

The CDR3, as DNA: TGTGCCAGCAGCCCCCGCGTACAGGGATCGAACACTGAAGCTTTCTTT. Amino acids: CASSPRVQGSNTEAFF. The chain has TRBV9 and TRBJ1-1; a weak D match, TRBD1 (6 bases). Germline CDR1 is SGDLS and CDR2 is YYNGEE. This CDR3 has 16 amino acids. V lost 4 bases and J lost 1, with 17 bases in between.

This chain joins TRBV6-5 and TRBJ2-3; no definite D call. Germline assignment: CDR1 MNHEY and CDR2 SVGAGI. Between the trimmed V and J ends, which lost 2 bases and 2 bases, there was a span of 5 bases. The CDR3 has 13 amino acids. Written as DNA, the CDR3 is TGTGCCAGCAGTTACACGATCACAGATACGCAGTATTTT. This gives the protein CASSYTITDTQYF.

The genes are TRBV7-9 and TRBJ2-2; 7 bases align to TRBD1. Germline-derived CDR1 and CDR2 are SEHNR and FQNEAQ (reference sequence). CDR3 length: 15 amino acids. V gave up 1 base and J gave up 7 bases; unmatched junction bases: 6. CDR3 in DNA: TGTGCCAGCAGCTTAGGAGACAGGGCAAACGGGGAGCTGTTTTTT. Its protein is CASSLGDRANGELFF.

The CDR3 loop is CASSSKPGTSGLTDTQYF. Here the CDR3 DNA reads TGTGCCAGCAGCTCCAAACCCGGGACTAGCGGGCTCACAGATACGCAGTATTTT. The chain joins TRBV13 to TRBJ2-3; TRBD2 matches 12 bases. Germline V CDR1 and CDR2: PRHDT, FYEKMQ (reference sequence). The CDR3 loop spans 18 amino acids. The J segment lost 2 bases and the V segment lost 4 bases, leaving 10 bases of the junction unmatched.